The next 8 T cell receptor beta chains were all read from a single sample in a study of T cells in Graves' hyperthyroidism and ophthalmopathy. The CDR3 regions of TCR beta were amplified from RNA transcripts. HTBI primers were employed in a first-round RT-PCR of the TCR CDR3. TCRdb called the multiplex PCR reads again in MiXCR, with one record for every CDR3 protein. The sample comprises a few hundred thousand distinct CDR3 sequences, about 14% of which are singletons, and approximately 15% rests with the top ten. Sequencing was done on a sample of blood. The source of these receptors is a woman between 35 and 50 years old with Graves' hyperthyroidism.

In its sample, this clonotype was seen a few times. This chain links TRBV19 with TRBJ1-2, with D maybe TRBD1 (5 bases). The germline V gene has CDR1 LNHDA and CDR2 SQIVND (reference sequence). Between the trimmed V and J ends, which lost 7 bases and 1 base, there was a span of 13 bases. The CDR3 loop spans 14 amino acids. CDR3 in amino acids: CASIETDSNYGYTF. CDR3 in DNA: TGTGCCAGTATTGAGACAGACAGTAACTATGGCTACACCTTC.

This clonotype turned up a few times. The V and J genes are TRBV20-1 and TRBJ1-2; a possible D gene is TRBD1 (5 bases). Trimming cost V 0 bases and J 4 bases, with 18 bases left between them. This CDR3 comprises 16 residues. CDR1 and CDR2 from the germline V gene are DFQATT and SNEGSKA (reference sequence). CDR3 protein: CSARDRGGDTTYGYTF. CDR3 in DNA: TGCAGTGCTAGAGATCGCGGGGGAGACACCACCTATGGCTACACCTTC.

The table lists this clonotype with many counts. The CDR3 nucleotides are TGTGCCAGCAGCTTAGATCAGACGAATACGCAGTATTTT. Translating gives CASSLDQTNTQYF. The rearrangement uses TRBV11-3 and TRBJ2-3; D call uncertain. Looked up from germline, CDR1 is SGHNT and CDR2 is YENEEA. Trimming took 0 bases from V and 7 from J, leaving 8 bases between them. This CDR3 contains 13 residues.

This clonotype was counted at least ten times. V gene TRBV7-2 combines with J gene TRBJ2-7, with D hard to call. Germline V gene lookup returns CDR1 SGHTA and CDR2 FQGNSA. The CDR3 totals 12 residues. V dropped 2 bases and J dropped 6 bases, with 8 bases sitting between them. The CDR3 spells CASSLSWGEQYF. CDR3 sequence (DNA): TGTGCCAGCAGCTTATCTTGGGGCGAGCAGTACTTC.

This clonotype was detected many times. The CDR3 reads CASSHFSSGRATLTDTQYF. CDR3 DNA: TGTGCCAGCAGCCACTTTTCTAGCGGGAGGGCCACACTCACAGATACGCAGTATTTT. The J gene is TRBJ2-3, the V gene TRBV3-1; 12 bases fit TRBD2. With 3 bases clipped from V and 2 bases from J, the junction kept 12 bases outside the gene matches. CDR1 and CDR2 from the germline V gene are LGHDT and YNNKEL (reference sequence). This CDR3 contains 19 residues.

This clonotype was counted only a few times. This chain joins TRBV9 and TRBJ2-3; 9 nucleotides agree with TRBD1. The CDR3 spans 16 residues. V lost 2 bases to trimming and J lost 3 bases; unmatched junction nucleotides: 7. Germline loops: CDR1 SGDLS, CDR2 YYNGEE. CDR3 in amino acids: CASSVEQGANTDTQYF. In nucleotides, the CDR3 is TGTGCCAGCAGCGTTGAACAGGGGGCAAATACAGATACGCAGTATTTT.

In the case of this clonotype: Just one base apart from a much larger clone, this may be a read error. The gene calls are TRBV30 and TRBJ2-1; D is perhaps TRBD2 (5 bases). The CDR3 covers 12 residues. Germline lookup yields CDR1 GTSNPN and CDR2 SVGIG (reference sequence). CDR3 residues: CARSEGDGEQFF. The CDR3 DNA follows: TGTGCCCGGAGTGAGGGTGATGGTGAGCAGTTCTTC.

The chain employs TRBV5-5 and TRBJ2-3; tentatively, D is TRBD2 (6 bases). Germline V lookup: CDR1 SGHKS, CDR2 YYEKEE (reference sequence). The CDR3 runs 14 residues. V was cut by 5 bases and J by 4 bases, with 14 bases left in between. CDR3 residues: CASRLAASADTQYF. Written as DNA, the CDR3 is TGTGCCAGCAGATTAGCGGCTAGCGCAGATACGCAGTATTTT.